Listed below are T cell receptor beta chains from one sample, sequenced in a study of metastatic and nonmetastatic thyroid tumors. TCRdb re-called the PCR reads with MiXCR. In the table there are around 42,000 clones, approximately 10% of which are singletons. Sequencing input: blood. The origin of the receptors is a female donor with papillary thyroid cancer or a benign thyroid nodule (not recorded which). Some clones in this sample may be carry-over from other donors' samples. CDR3s include the opening cysteine and the closing phenylalanine or tryptophan. Each record gives: J gene, D gene, clone size, V gene, CDR3 protein, CDR3 DNA. A D gene is named only where the DNA matches it firmly. Some rows have no size entry. The others give once, few or many, or a class for an expanded clone.

j_call: TRBJ1-5
d_call: TRBD1
clone_size: many
v_call: TRBV4-3
cdr3_aa: CASSQGTGYQPQHF
cdr3_nt: TGCGCCAGCAGCCAGGGGACAGGGTATCAGCCCCAGCATTTT

j_call: TRBJ2-3
d_call: -
clone_size: many
v_call: TRBV5-1
cdr3_aa: CASSFTGITSTDTQYF
cdr3_nt: TGCGCCAGCAGCTTCACAGGGATAACTAGCACAGATACGCAGTATTTT

j_call: TRBJ1-2
d_call: TRBD1
clone_size: many
v_call: TRBV4-3
cdr3_aa: CASSTQGAAGYGYTF
cdr3_nt: TGCGCCAGCAGCACACAGGGGGCCGCTGGCTATGGCTACACCTTC

j_call: TRBJ2-3
d_call: -
clone_size: many
v_call: TRBV2
cdr3_aa: CASSSAGRTDTQYF
cdr3_nt: TGTGCCAGCAGTTCGGCAGGGAGAACAGATACGCAGTATTTT

j_call: TRBJ1-5
d_call: -
clone_size: many
v_call: TRBV4-2
cdr3_aa: CASSQDDRSSNQPQHF
cdr3_nt: TGTGCCAGCAGCCAAGATGACAGGAGTAGCAATCAGCCCCAGCATTTT

j_call: TRBJ2-3
d_call: -
clone_size: many
v_call: TRBV20-1
cdr3_aa: CSASGRGTDTQYF
cdr3_nt: TGCAGTGCTAGCGGGAGAGGCACAGATACGCAGTATTTT

j_call: TRBJ2-2
d_call: -
clone_size: many
v_call: TRBV7-2
cdr3_aa: CASSPGGGRSYGELFF
cdr3_nt: TGTGCCAGCAGCCCCGGTGGCGGCCGAAGTTACGGGGAGCTGTTTTTT

j_call: TRBJ2-1
d_call: -
clone_size: -
v_call: TRBV7-6
cdr3_aa: CASSLVTVAGSNGQFF
cdr3_nt: TGTGCTAGCAGCTTAGTCACTGTGGCGGGGTCCAATGGGCAGTTCTTC

j_call: TRBJ2-5
d_call: -
clone_size: many
v_call: TRBV7-7
cdr3_aa: CASSLSADSRETQYF
cdr3_nt: TGTGCTAGCAGCTTATCGGCAGATAGTCGGGAGACCCAGTACTTC

j_call: TRBJ2-6
d_call: -
clone_size: many
v_call: TRBV12-3/TRBV12-4
cdr3_aa: CASSLVAVGANVLTF
cdr3_nt: TGTGCCAGCAGTTTAGTTGCAGTCGGGGCCAACGTCCTGACTTTC

j_call: TRBJ2-2
d_call: -
clone_size: -
v_call: TRBV11-2
cdr3_aa: CASSLVREAGELFF
cdr3_nt: TGTGCCAGCAGCTTAGTAAGGGAAGCCGGGGAGCTGTTTTTT

j_call: TRBJ2-7
d_call: -
clone_size: many
v_call: TRBV20-1
cdr3_aa: CSARDLTRGPYEQYF
cdr3_nt: TGCAGTGCTAGAGATCTGACCAGAGGGCCCTACGAGCAGTACTTC

j_call: TRBJ2-1
d_call: TRBD1
clone_size: many
v_call: TRBV10-3
cdr3_aa: CAIDRGENEQFF
cdr3_nt: TGTGCCATCGACAGGGGTGAGAATGAGCAGTTCTTC

j_call: TRBJ1-5
d_call: -
clone_size: many
v_call: TRBV20-1
cdr3_aa: CSASSQGQPQHF
cdr3_nt: TGCAGTGCTAGCTCCCAGGGACAGCCCCAGCATTTT

j_call: TRBJ2-1
d_call: -
clone_size: many
v_call: TRBV11-1
cdr3_aa: CASSFGRVPLNNEQFF
cdr3_nt: TGTGCCAGCAGCTTTGGTAGGGTCCCCCTAAACAATGAGCAGTTCTTC

j_call: TRBJ2-4
d_call: TRBD2
clone_size: many
v_call: TRBV20-1
cdr3_aa: CSAAPGTSGGVAKNIQYF
cdr3_nt: TGCAGTGCTGCCCCCGGGACTAGCGGGGGTGTAGCCAAAAACATTCAGTACTTC

j_call: TRBJ2-7
d_call: -
clone_size: many
v_call: TRBV5-6
cdr3_aa: CASSLRDRASYEQYF
cdr3_nt: TGTGCCAGCAGCTTGAGGGACCGCGCCTCCTACGAGCAGTACTTC

j_call: TRBJ1-1
d_call: -
clone_size: many
v_call: TRBV29-1
cdr3_aa: CSVGAGPEAFF
cdr3_nt: TGCAGCGTTGGGGCAGGCCCCGAAGCTTTCTTT

j_call: TRBJ2-1
d_call: TRBD2
clone_size: -
v_call: TRBV6-1
cdr3_aa: CASTPSGRWYNEQFF
cdr3_nt: TGTGCCAGCACCCCTAGCGGTAGGTGGTACAATGAGCAGTTCTTC

j_call: TRBJ2-7
d_call: -
clone_size: -
v_call: TRBV6-5
cdr3_aa: CASSYSTIWTEQYF
cdr3_nt: TGTGCCAGCAGTTACTCGACTATCTGGACTGAGCAGTACTTC

j_call: TRBJ1-2
d_call: TRBD1
clone_size: many
v_call: TRBV15
cdr3_aa: CATSRDQGRTGVRGYTF
cdr3_nt: TGTGCCACCAGCAGAGACCAAGGTCGGACAGGGGTCCGTGGCTACACCTTC

j_call: TRBJ2-7
d_call: -
clone_size: many
v_call: TRBV5-1
cdr3_aa: CASSFPRVHEQYF
cdr3_nt: TGCGCCAGCAGCTTTCCCAGGGTTCACGAGCAGTACTTC

j_call: TRBJ2-2
d_call: -
clone_size: many
v_call: TRBV20-1
cdr3_aa: CSAKGWEFDTGELFF
cdr3_nt: TGCAGTGCTAAGGGCTGGGAATTTGACACCGGGGAGCTGTTTTTT

j_call: TRBJ2-7
d_call: -
clone_size: many
v_call: TRBV18
cdr3_aa: CASSPTGNYEQYF
cdr3_nt: TGTGCCAGCTCACCAACGGGGAACTACGAGCAGTACTTC

j_call: TRBJ2-7
d_call: -
clone_size: -
v_call: TRBV6-2/TRBV6-3
cdr3_aa: CASSSAIARMDEQYF
cdr3_nt: TGTGCCAGCAGTTCCGCTATCGCCCGAATGGACGAGCAGTACTTC

j_call: TRBJ1-2
d_call: -
clone_size: many
v_call: TRBV20-1
cdr3_aa: CSARNRATRYGYTF
cdr3_nt: TGCAGTGCTAGAAACAGGGCCACTCGGTATGGCTACACCTTC

j_call: TRBJ2-3
d_call: -
clone_size: many
v_call: TRBV7-9
cdr3_aa: CASTRVPVSTDTQYF
cdr3_nt: TGTGCCAGCACCCGGGTCCCCGTTAGCACAGATACGCAGTATTTT

j_call: TRBJ2-7
d_call: TRBD2
clone_size: many
v_call: TRBV18
cdr3_aa: CASSPHSGRPSYEQYF
cdr3_nt: TGTGCCAGCTCACCACATAGCGGGAGGCCCTCCTACGAGCAGTACTTC

j_call: TRBJ1-3
d_call: TRBD1
clone_size: many
v_call: TRBV28
cdr3_aa: CASSLGGSQGFVAGNTIYF
cdr3_nt: TGTGCCAGCAGTCTGGGGGGATCACAGGGGTTTGTGGCTGGAAACACCATATATTTT

j_call: TRBJ2-7
d_call: TRBD2
clone_size: -
v_call: TRBV12-3/TRBV12-4
cdr3_aa: CASSFGSGGPWEQYF
cdr3_nt: TGTGCCAGCAGTTTTGGGTCGGGAGGGCCGTGGGAGCAGTACTTC

j_call: TRBJ2-5
d_call: -
clone_size: many
v_call: TRBV5-1
cdr3_aa: CASAWGGPETQYF
cdr3_nt: TGCGCCAGCGCATGGGGGGGCCCCGAGACCCAGTACTTC

j_call: TRBJ2-2
d_call: -
clone_size: many
v_call: TRBV5-1
cdr3_aa: CASSPGKRTNTGELFF
cdr3_nt: TGCGCCAGCAGCCCCGGGAAGCGGACGAACACCGGGGAGCTGTTTTTT

j_call: TRBJ2-1
d_call: TRBD2
clone_size: many
v_call: TRBV5-1
cdr3_aa: CASSLDGSGRPHNEQFF
cdr3_nt: TGCGCCAGCAGCTTGGATGGTAGCGGGAGGCCTCACAATGAGCAGTTCTTC

j_call: TRBJ2-7
d_call: TRBD1
clone_size: many
v_call: TRBV7-9
cdr3_aa: CASSLVQGGSNEQYF
cdr3_nt: TGTGCCAGCAGCTTAGTACAGGGGGGTTCTAACGAGCAGTACTTC

j_call: TRBJ2-1
d_call: TRBD2
clone_size: -
v_call: TRBV20-1
cdr3_aa: CGASGSLSYNEQFF
cdr3_nt: TGCGGTGCGAGCGGGAGTTTGTCCTACAATGAGCAGTTCTTC

j_call: TRBJ2-1
d_call: -
clone_size: many
v_call: TRBV3-1
cdr3_aa: CASSPYFSYNEQFF
cdr3_nt: TGTGCCAGCAGCCCATATTTTTCCTACAATGAGCAGTTCTTC

j_call: TRBJ2-7
d_call: TRBD2
clone_size: few
v_call: TRBV6-1
cdr3_aa: CANSPRTSLVSYDQYF
cdr3_nt: TGTGCCAACAGTCCGAGGACTAGTCTAGTTTCCTACGATCAGTACTTC

j_call: TRBJ1-3
d_call: TRBD1
clone_size: many
v_call: TRBV4-2
cdr3_aa: CASSATGGPYSGNTIYF
cdr3_nt: TGTGCCAGCAGCGCGACAGGGGGACCATACTCTGGAAACACCATATATTTT

j_call: TRBJ1-1
d_call: -
clone_size: many
v_call: TRBV6-1
cdr3_aa: CASRRTGNTEAFF
cdr3_nt: TGTGCCAGCAGGAGGACGGGAAACACTGAAGCTTTCTTT

j_call: TRBJ1-5
d_call: TRBD1
clone_size: many
v_call: TRBV24-1
cdr3_aa: CATRGQFNQPQHF
cdr3_nt: TGTGCCACCAGGGGACAGTTCAATCAGCCCCAGCATTTT

j_call: TRBJ1-3
d_call: -
clone_size: many
v_call: TRBV7-9
cdr3_aa: CASSFRGFSGNAIYF
cdr3_nt: TGTGCCAGCAGCTTCCGGGGATTCTCTGGAAACGCCATATATTTT

j_call: TRBJ1-2
d_call: -
clone_size: -
v_call: TRBV11-2
cdr3_aa: CASSSLQGRGYTF
cdr3_nt: TGTGCCAGCAGCTCACTACAGGGCCGGGGCTACACCTTC

j_call: TRBJ2-1
d_call: -
clone_size: many
v_call: TRBV12-3/TRBV12-4
cdr3_aa: CASTKGYTDNEQFF
cdr3_nt: TGTGCCAGCACTAAAGGGTATACTGACAATGAGCAGTTCTTC

j_call: TRBJ2-5
d_call: -
clone_size: -
v_call: TRBV20-1
cdr3_aa: CSAPRGETQYF
cdr3_nt: TGCAGTGCCCCAAGGGGGGAGACCCAGTACTTC

j_call: TRBJ1-5
d_call: TRBD1
clone_size: many
v_call: TRBV19
cdr3_aa: CAREHRGHSNQPQHF
cdr3_nt: TGTGCCAGGGAGCACAGGGGTCATAGCAATCAGCCCCAGCATTTT

j_call: TRBJ2-6
d_call: TRBD1
clone_size: many
v_call: TRBV15
cdr3_aa: CATSHPGTGYPGANVLTF
cdr3_nt: TGTGCCACCAGCCATCCCGGGACAGGGTATCCTGGGGCCAACGTCCTGACTTTC

j_call: TRBJ2-5
d_call: -
clone_size: many
v_call: TRBV11-2
cdr3_aa: CASQQGLGETQYF
cdr3_nt: TGTGCCAGTCAGCAAGGCCTGGGGGAGACCCAGTACTTC

j_call: TRBJ2-7
d_call: -
clone_size: many
v_call: TRBV7-6
cdr3_aa: CASSLAGQGVEQYF
cdr3_nt: TGTGCCAGCAGCTTAGCGGGGCAGGGTGTCGAGCAGTACTTC

j_call: TRBJ2-7
d_call: -
clone_size: -
v_call: TRBV5-8
cdr3_aa: CASILVSGPYEQYF
cdr3_nt: TGTGCCAGCATCTTGGTATCGGGACCCTACGAGCAGTACTTC

j_call: TRBJ1-4
d_call: -
clone_size: many
v_call: TRBV7-2
cdr3_aa: CASSLVGGLDEKLFF
cdr3_nt: TGTGCCAGCAGCTTAGTCGGGGGTTTGGATGAAAAACTGTTTTTT

j_call: TRBJ1-6
d_call: -
clone_size: many
v_call: TRBV12-3/TRBV12-4
cdr3_aa: CASSPRGGRWENSPLHF
cdr3_nt: TGTGCCAGCAGTCCCCGTGGGGGGAGATGGGAGAATTCACCCCTCCACTTT

j_call: TRBJ1-5
d_call: -
clone_size: -
v_call: TRBV12-3/TRBV12-4
cdr3_aa: CASRQNRVGQPQHF
cdr3_nt: TGTGCCAGCAGGCAAAACAGGGTAGGTCAGCCCCAGCATTTT

j_call: TRBJ1-3
d_call: -
clone_size: many
v_call: TRBV11-2
cdr3_aa: CASSFTLAGPGNTIYF
cdr3_nt: TGTGCCAGCAGCTTTACCCTGGCAGGGCCTGGAAACACCATATATTTT

j_call: TRBJ2-7
d_call: TRBD2
clone_size: many
v_call: TRBV4-2
cdr3_aa: CASSQEIRGGIYEQYF
cdr3_nt: TGTGCCAGCAGCCAAGAGATCCGCGGGGGAATCTACGAGCAGTACTTC

j_call: TRBJ2-1
d_call: -
clone_size: many
v_call: TRBV6-2/TRBV6-3
cdr3_aa: CASTPYSYNEQFF
cdr3_nt: TGTGCCAGCACACCATACTCCTACAATGAGCAGTTCTTC

j_call: TRBJ1-5
d_call: -
clone_size: many
v_call: TRBV6-1
cdr3_aa: CASSPGGYSNQPQHF
cdr3_nt: TGTGCCAGCAGTCCCGGGGGTTACAGCAATCAGCCCCAGCATTTT

j_call: TRBJ1-2
d_call: TRBD1
clone_size: many
v_call: TRBV3-1
cdr3_aa: CASSQGDREYYGYTF
cdr3_nt: TGTGCCAGCAGCCAAGGGGACAGGGAGTACTATGGCTACACCTTC

j_call: TRBJ2-7
d_call: -
clone_size: many
v_call: TRBV10-3
cdr3_aa: CAISEYGYEQYF
cdr3_nt: TGTGCCATCAGTGAGTACGGCTACGAGCAGTACTTC